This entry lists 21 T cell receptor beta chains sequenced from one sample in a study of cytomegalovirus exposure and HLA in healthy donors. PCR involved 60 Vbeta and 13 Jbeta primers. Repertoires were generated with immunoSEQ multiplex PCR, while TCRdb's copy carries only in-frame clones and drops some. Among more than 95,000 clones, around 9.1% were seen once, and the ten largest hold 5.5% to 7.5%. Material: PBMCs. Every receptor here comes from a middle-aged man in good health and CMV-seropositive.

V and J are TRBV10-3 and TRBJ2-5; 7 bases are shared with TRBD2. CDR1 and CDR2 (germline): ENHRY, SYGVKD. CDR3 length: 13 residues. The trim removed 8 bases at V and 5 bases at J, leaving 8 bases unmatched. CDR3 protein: CAILAGAGETQYF. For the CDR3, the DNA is TGTGCCATCCTCGCGGGAGCTGGGGAGACCCAGTACTTC.

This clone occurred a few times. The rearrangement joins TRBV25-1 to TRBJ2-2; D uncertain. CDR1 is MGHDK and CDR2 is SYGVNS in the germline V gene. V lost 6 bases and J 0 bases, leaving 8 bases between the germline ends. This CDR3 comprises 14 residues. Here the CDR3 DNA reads TGTGCCAGCAGCAAGCTTCCGAACACCGGGGAGCTGTTTTTT. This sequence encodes CASSKLPNTGELFF.

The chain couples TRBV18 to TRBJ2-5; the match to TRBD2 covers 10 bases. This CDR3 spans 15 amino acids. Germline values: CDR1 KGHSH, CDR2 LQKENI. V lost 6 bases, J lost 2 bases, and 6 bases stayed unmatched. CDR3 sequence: CASSLGTSVQETQYF. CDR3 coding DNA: TGTGCCAGCTCGCTAGGGACTAGCGTACAAGAGACCCAGTACTTC.

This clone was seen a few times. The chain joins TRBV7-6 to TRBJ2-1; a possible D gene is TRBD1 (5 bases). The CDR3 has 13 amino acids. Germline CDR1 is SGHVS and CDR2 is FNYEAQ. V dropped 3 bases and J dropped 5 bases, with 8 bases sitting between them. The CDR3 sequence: CASSFRVHNEQFF. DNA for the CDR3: TGTGCCAGCAGCTTCAGGGTCCACAATGAGCAGTTCTTC. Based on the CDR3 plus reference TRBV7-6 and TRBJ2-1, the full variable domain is GAGVSQSPRYKVTKRGQDVALRCDPISGHVSLYWYRQALGQGPEFLTYFNYEAQQDKSGLPNDRFSAERPEGSISTLTIQRTEQRDSAMYRCASSFRVHNEQFFGPGTRLTVL.

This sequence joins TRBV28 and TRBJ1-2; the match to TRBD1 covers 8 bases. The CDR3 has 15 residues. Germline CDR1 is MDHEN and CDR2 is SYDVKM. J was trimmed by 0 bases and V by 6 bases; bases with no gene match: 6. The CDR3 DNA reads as TGTGCCAGCAGACTACGGGACAGGCCTAACTATGGCTACACCTTC. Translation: CASRLRDRPNYGYTF.

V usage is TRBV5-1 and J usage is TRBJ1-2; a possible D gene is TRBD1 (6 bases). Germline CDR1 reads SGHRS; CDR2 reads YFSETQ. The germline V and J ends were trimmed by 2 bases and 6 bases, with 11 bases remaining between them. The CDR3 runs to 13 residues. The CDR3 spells CASSLGGIDGYTF. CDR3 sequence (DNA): TGCGCCAGCAGCTTAGGGGGTATCGATGGCTACACCTTC.

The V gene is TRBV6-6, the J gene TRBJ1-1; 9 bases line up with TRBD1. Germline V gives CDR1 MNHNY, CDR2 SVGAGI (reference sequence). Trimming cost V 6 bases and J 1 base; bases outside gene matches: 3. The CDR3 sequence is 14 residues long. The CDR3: CASRETGGNTEAFF. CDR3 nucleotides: TGTGCCAGCAGGGAGACAGGGGGGAACACTGAAGCTTTCTTT.

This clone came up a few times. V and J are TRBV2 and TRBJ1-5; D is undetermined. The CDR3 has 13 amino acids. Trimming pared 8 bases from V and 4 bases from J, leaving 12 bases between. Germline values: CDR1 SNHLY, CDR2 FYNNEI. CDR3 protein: CASRRKVNQPQHF. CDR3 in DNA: TGTGCCAGCCGGAGGAAGGTTAATCAGCCCCAGCATTTT.

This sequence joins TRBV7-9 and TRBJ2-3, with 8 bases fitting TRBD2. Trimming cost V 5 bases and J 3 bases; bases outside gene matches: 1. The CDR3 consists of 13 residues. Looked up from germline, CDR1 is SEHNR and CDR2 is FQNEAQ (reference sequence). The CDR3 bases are TGTGCCAGCAGCCGACTAGCGACAGATACGCAGTATTTT. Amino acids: CASSRLATDTQYF.

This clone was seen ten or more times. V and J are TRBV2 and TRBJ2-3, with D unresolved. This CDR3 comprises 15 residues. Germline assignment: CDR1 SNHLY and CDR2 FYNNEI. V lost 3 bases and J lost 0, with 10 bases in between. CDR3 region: CASSDRLPSTDTQYF. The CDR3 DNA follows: TGTGCCAGCAGTGATCGCCTACCTAGCACAGATACGCAGTATTTT.

DNA of the CDR3: TGCGCCAGCGGACACAGGGAATCCTACGAGCAGTACTTC. This translates into CASGHRESYEQYF. The chain joins TRBV10-1 to TRBJ2-7; perhaps TRBD1 as D (6 bases). Germline loops: CDR1 WNHNN, CDR2 SYGVQD (reference sequence). Between the trimmed V and J ends, which lost 8 bases and 1 base, there was a span of 12 bases. CDR3 length equals 13 residues.

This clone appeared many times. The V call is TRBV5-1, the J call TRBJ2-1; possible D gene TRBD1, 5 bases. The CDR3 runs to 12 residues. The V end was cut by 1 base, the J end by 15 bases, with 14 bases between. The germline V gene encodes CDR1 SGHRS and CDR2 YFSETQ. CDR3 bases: TGCGCCAGCAGCTTGACGGACAATATTTGGTTCTTC. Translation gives CASSLTDNIWFF. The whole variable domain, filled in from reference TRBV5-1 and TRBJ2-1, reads KAGVTQTPRYLIKTRGQQVTLSCSPISGHRSVSWYQQTPGQGLQFLFEYFSETQRNKGNFPGRFSGRQFSNSRSEMNVSTLELGDSALYLCASSLTDNIWFFGPGTRLTVL.

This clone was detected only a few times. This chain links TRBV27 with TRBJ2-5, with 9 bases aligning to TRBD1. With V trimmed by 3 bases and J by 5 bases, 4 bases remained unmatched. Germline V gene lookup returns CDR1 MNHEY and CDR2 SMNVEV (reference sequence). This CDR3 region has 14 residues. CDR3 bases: TGTGCCAGCAGTTTTAATGGACAGGGGGAGACCCAGTACTTC. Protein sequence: CASSFNGQGETQYF.

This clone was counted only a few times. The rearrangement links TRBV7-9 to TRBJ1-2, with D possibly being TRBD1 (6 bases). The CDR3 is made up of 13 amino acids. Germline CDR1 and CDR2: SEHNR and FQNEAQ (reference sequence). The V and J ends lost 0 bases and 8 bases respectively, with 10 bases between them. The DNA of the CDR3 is TGTGCCAGCAGCTTAGCGTCAGGGGACGGCTACACCTTC. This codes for CASSLASGDGYTF.

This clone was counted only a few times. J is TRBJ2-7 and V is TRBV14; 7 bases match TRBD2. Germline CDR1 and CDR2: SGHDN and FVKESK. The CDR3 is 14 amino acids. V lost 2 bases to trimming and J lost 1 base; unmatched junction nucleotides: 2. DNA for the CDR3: TGTGCCAGCAGCCAACCTAGCGGATCCTACGAGCAGTACTTC. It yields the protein CASSQPSGSYEQYF.

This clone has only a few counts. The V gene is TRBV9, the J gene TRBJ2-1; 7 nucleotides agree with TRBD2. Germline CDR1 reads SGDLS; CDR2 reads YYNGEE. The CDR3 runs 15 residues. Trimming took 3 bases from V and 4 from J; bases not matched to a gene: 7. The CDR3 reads CASSGTGGTYNEQFF. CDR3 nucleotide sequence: TGTGCCAGCAGCGGGACCGGGGGGACTTACAATGAGCAGTTCTTC.

CDR3: CASSPRSGRRSPYNEQFF. The CDR3 bases are TGTGCCAGCAGCCCCCGCAGCGGGAGGCGGAGCCCCTACAATGAGCAGTTCTTC. The V call is TRBV7-2, the J call TRBJ2-1; 9 nucleotides match TRBD2. From germline, CDR1 is SGHTA and CDR2 FQGNSA. V lost 5 bases and J lost 2; bases outside the gene matches: 13. This CDR3 contains 18 residues. Filled out from reference TRBV7-2 and TRBJ2-1, the complete variable domain reads GAGVSQSPSNKVTEKGKDVELRCDPISGHTALYWYRQSLGQGLEFLIYFQGNSAPDKSGLPSDRFSAERTGGSVSTLTIQRTQQEDSAVYLCASSPRSGRRSPYNEQFFGPGTRLTVL.

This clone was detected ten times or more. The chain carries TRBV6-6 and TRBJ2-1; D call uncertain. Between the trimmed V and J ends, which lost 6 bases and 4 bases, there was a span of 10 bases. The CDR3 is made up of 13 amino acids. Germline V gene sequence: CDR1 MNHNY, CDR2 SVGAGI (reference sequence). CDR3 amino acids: CASRTDGYNEQFF. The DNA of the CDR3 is TGTGCCAGCAGGACTGACGGGTACAATGAGCAGTTCTTC.

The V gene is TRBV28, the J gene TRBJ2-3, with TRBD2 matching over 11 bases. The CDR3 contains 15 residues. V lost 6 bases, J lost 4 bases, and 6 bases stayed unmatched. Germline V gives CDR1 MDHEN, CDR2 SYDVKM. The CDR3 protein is CASRTGTSGADTQYF. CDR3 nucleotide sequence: TGTGCCAGCAGGACCGGGACTAGCGGCGCAGATACGCAGTATTTT.

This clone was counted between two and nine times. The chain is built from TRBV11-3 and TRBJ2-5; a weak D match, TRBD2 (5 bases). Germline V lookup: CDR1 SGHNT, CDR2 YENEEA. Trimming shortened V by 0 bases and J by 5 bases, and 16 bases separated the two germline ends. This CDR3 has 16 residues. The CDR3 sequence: CASSLDQASRVETQYF. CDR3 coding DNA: TGTGCCAGCAGCTTAGATCAGGCTAGCCGGGTGGAGACCCAGTACTTC.

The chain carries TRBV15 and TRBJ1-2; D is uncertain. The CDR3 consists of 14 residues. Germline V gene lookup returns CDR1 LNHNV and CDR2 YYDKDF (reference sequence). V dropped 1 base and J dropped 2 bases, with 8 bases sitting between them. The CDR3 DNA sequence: TGTGCCACCAGCAGAGTTTCCCTAAACTATGGCTACACCTTC. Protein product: CATSRVSLNYGYTF.